One sample yielded the 5 T cell receptor beta chains listed below, sequenced in a study of high-grade serous ovarian cancer treatment subgroups. Libraries were prepared by immunoSEQ multiplex PCR; TCRdb keeps only in-frame clonotypes and omits some of them. The table has fewer than 2,000 clones, 65% to 85% seen once. Tumor samples were taken before definitive surgery or chemotherapy. Material for sequencing was tumor tissue. The receptors derive from a human donor with high-grade serous ovarian cancer.

The gene calls are TRBV5-4 and TRBJ2-2; 8 bases match TRBD2. V dropped 3 bases and J dropped 7; count of bases not matched to a gene: 5. This CDR3 has 14 residues. Germline lookup yields CDR1 SGHNT and CDR2 YYREEE (reference sequence). The CDR3 sequence: CASSYGGAGGELFF. The CDR3, as DNA: TGTGCCAGCAGCTACGGGGGGGCTGGCGGGGAGCTGTTTTTT.

The CDR3 reads CASSLAAGGRYEQYF. As DNA, the CDR3 is TGTGCCAGCAGCTTAGCTGCGGGGGGGCGTTACGAGCAGTACTTC. V usage is TRBV7-8 and J usage is TRBJ2-7, with 9 bases fitting TRBD2. This CDR3 has 15 amino acids. Germline values: CDR1 SGHVS, CDR2 FQNEAQ. With V trimmed by 0 bases and J by 4 bases, 4 bases remained unmatched.

The chain couples TRBV10-2 to TRBJ2-7; D is ambiguous. CDR1 and CDR2 from the germline V gene are WSHSY and SAAADI. V was shortened by 3 bases and J by 5 bases, with 2 bases between the two germline ends. The length of the CDR3 is 10 residues. The CDR3: CASSDDEQYF. DNA for the CDR3: TGCGCCAGCAGTGACGACGAGCAGTACTTC.

This chain joins TRBV15 and TRBJ1-6; D is uncertain. Between the trimmed V and J ends, which lost 7 bases and 4 bases, there was a span of 8 bases. The germline V gene has CDR1 LNHNV and CDR2 YYDKDF (reference sequence). The CDR3 runs to 13 residues. The CDR3 is CATTAEYNSPLHF. The CDR3, as DNA: TGTGCCACCACGGCTGAATATAATTCACCCCTCCACTTT.

The rearrangement joins TRBV6-6 to TRBJ2-7; TRBD1 agrees at 9 bases. CDR1 and CDR2 (germline): MNHNY, SVGAGI (reference sequence). This CDR3 has 14 residues. The trim removed 5 bases at V and 5 bases at J, leaving 7 bases unmatched. CDR3 amino acids: CASSTGDRADEQYF. DNA of the CDR3: TGTGCCAGCAGTACCGGGGACAGGGCGGACGAGCAGTACTTC.